This T cell receptor beta chain was sequenced for a study of shared clonotypes between healthy human individuals. This clone showed up just a few times. On ten immunoSEQ deep assay plates, unsorted PBMC DNA was sequenced. Using immunoSEQ multiplex PCR, the repertoire was profiled, and TCRdb retains in-frame clones only, with some absent. This sample has roughly 500,000 clones, with around 80% found just once. The CDR3 has 16 amino acids. CDR1 and CDR2 from the germline V gene are SGHVS and FQNEAQ. Trimming left V 2 bases short and J 4 bases short, with 15 bases between. The sequence was obtained from a woman aged 40 to 50 in good health. Some clones in this sample may be carry-over from other donors' samples. The sample was PBMCs. This chain connects TRBV7-8 to TRBJ1-5, with D unclear. The CDR3 loop is CASSLSLDPYNQPQHF. CDR3 coding DNA: TGTGCCAGCAGCTTATCATTAGACCCTTATAATCAGCCCCAGCATTTT.